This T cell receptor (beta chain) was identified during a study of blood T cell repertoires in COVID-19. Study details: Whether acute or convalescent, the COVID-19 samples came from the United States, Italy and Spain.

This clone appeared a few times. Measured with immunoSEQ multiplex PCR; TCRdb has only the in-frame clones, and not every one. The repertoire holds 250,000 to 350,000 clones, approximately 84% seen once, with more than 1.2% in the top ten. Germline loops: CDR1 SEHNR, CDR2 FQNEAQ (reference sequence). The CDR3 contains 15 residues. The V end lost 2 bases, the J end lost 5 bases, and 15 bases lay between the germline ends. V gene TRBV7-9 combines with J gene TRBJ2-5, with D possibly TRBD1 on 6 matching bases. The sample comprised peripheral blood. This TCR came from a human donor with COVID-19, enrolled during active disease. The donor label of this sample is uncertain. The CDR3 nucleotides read TGTGCCAGCAGCTTACTGGGGGCGCCCGGGGAGACCCAGTACTTC. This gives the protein CASSLLGAPGETQYF.